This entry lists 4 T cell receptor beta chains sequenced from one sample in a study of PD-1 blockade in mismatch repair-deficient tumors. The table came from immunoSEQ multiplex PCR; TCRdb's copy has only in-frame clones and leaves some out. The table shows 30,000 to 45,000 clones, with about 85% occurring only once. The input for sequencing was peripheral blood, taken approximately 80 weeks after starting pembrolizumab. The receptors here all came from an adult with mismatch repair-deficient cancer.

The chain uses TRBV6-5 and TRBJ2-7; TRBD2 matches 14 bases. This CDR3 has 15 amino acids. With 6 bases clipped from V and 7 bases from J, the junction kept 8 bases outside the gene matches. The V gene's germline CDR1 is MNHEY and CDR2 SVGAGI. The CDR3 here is CASRPRTSGRWEQYF. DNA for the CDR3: TGTGCCAGCAGACCACGGACTAGCGGGAGGTGGGAGCAGTACTTC.

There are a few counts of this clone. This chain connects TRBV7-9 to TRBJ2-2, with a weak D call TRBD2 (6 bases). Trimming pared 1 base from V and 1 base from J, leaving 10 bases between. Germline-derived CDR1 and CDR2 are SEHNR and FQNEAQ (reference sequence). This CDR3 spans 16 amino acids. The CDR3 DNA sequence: TGTGCCAGCAGCTTAGTCCCAGCGGGGAACACCGGGGAGCTGTTTTTT. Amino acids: CASSLVPAGNTGELFF.

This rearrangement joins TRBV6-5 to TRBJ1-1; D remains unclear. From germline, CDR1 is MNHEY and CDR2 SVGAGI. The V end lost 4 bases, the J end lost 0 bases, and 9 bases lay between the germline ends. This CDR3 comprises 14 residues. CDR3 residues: CASSSSTVNTEAFF. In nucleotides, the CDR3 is TGTGCCAGCAGTTCCTCGACGGTGAACACTGAAGCTTTCTTT.

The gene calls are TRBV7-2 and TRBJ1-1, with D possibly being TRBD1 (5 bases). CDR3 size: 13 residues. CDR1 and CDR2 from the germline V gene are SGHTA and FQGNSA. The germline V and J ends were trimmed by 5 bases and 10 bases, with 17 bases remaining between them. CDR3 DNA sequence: TGTGCCAGCAGCATAACAGGTCCCTATGGAGCTTTCTTT. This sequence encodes CASSITGPYGAFF.